The 14 T cell receptor beta chains presented below share a single source sample, sequenced in a study of blood T cells in healthy people across ages. Primers used in a second PCR of about 6 to 11 cycles were a sample-barcoded 5' primer and a J-beta primer mix. MiXCR, run by TCRdb on the 5' RACE reads, gives a single entry per CDR3 protein. The sample carries roughly 1,000,000 distinct CDR3 sequences, less than 25% recorded once. A further study also used this sample, focusing on T cells of mothers and their children.

Sequenced sample: blood. Receptors originate from a girl aged 2 to 9 in good health.

CDR3 in DNA: TGTGCCAGCAGCCAATCCGGGACAGGGGTAACTGAAGCTTTCTTT. Protein: CASSQSGTGVTEAFF. The chain couples TRBV16 to TRBJ1-1; 10 bases align to TRBD1. V shed 0 bases, J shed 5 bases, and the junction held 3 bases outside the gene matches. The CDR3 extends over 15 amino acids. Germline CDR1 and CDR2: KGHSY and FQNENV.

This rearrangement joins TRBV6-5 to TRBJ2-7; maybe TRBD2 (6 bases). Per the germline V gene, CDR1 is MNHEY and CDR2 is SVGAGI. This CDR3 region has 14 residues. Trimming cost V 4 bases and J 5 bases, with 15 bases left between them. The CDR3 DNA is TGTGCCAGCAGTTCGGGACTCCTGGGGCACGAGCAGTACTTC. Protein sequence: CASSSGLLGHEQYF.

The genes are TRBV7-8 and TRBJ2-5, with 8 bases fitting TRBD1. The CDR3 covers 14 residues. V was pared by 6 bases and J by 4 bases, with 7 bases of the junction left unmatched. The V gene's germline CDR1 is SGHVS and CDR2 FQNEAQ. CDR3 in amino acids: CASRRTGGTETQYF. CDR3 bases: TGTGCCAGCAGACGTACAGGGGGGACAGAGACCCAGTACTTC.

DNA of the CDR3: TGTGCCAGCAGCAATCTAGCGGGAGATACGCAGTATTTT. Translation gives CASSNLAGDTQYF. V and J are TRBV7-6 and TRBJ2-3, with TRBD2 matching over 8 bases. Germline loops: CDR1 SGHVS, CDR2 FNYEAQ. With V trimmed by 5 bases and J by 5 bases, 3 bases remained unmatched. This CDR3 has 13 amino acids.

This clonotype was observed a handful of times. The J gene is TRBJ2-5, the V gene TRBV7-2; D possibly uses TRBD1 or TRBD2 (6 bases each). The CDR3 spans 15 residues. V was cut by 1 base and J by 6 bases, with 15 bases left in between. Looked up from germline, CDR1 is SGHTA and CDR2 is FQGNSA. In DNA form, the CDR3 reads TGTGCCAGCAGCTTAGTACGGGGGCTGGGACAGACCCAGTACTTC. This sequence encodes CASSLVRGLGQTQYF. The full variable domain, rest sourced from reference TRBV7-2 and TRBJ2-5, is GAGVSQSPSNKVTEKGKDVELRCDPISGHTALYWYRQSLGQGLEFLIYFQGNSAPDKSGLPSDRFSAERTGGSVSTLTIQRTQQEDSAVYLCASSLVRGLGQTQYFGPGTRLLVL.

The chain joins TRBV4-3 to TRBJ2-5; 16 bases map to TRBD2. V was pared by 4 bases and J by 1 base, with 9 bases of the junction left unmatched. The CDR3 consists of 19 residues. From germline, CDR1 is LGHNA and CDR2 YSLEER. The CDR3, as DNA: TGCGCCAGCAGCCCGGGACTAGCGGGGGGGCCTGATGGCCAAGAGACCCAGTACTTC. This translates into CASSPGLAGGPDGQETQYF.

The V and J genes are TRBV2 and TRBJ2-3; unclear D gene. Trimming pared 4 bases from V and 2 bases from J, leaving 13 bases between. Germline assignment: CDR1 SNHLY and CDR2 FYNNEI. This CDR3 contains 15 residues. The CDR3 region is CASSARTYPTDTQYF. CDR3 in DNA: TGTGCCAGCAGTGCTCGGACGTACCCCACAGATACGCAGTATTTT.

The table lists this clonotype with a few counts. The chain joins TRBV29-1 to TRBJ2-1; tentatively, D is TRBD1 or TRBD2 (6 bases each). CDR3 length: 15 amino acids. Deletions cut 0 bases from V and 5 bases from J, with 14 bases between. The germline V gene has CDR1 SQVTM and CDR2 ANQGSEA. This CDR3 is CSVEELHREDNEQFF. CDR3 coding DNA: TGCAGCGTTGAAGAATTGCACAGGGAGGACAATGAGCAGTTCTTC.

The J gene is TRBJ1-4, the V gene TRBV4-3; D is unclear. The CDR3 extends over 15 amino acids. From germline, CDR1 is LGHNA and CDR2 YSLEER. V lost 1 base, J lost 9 bases, and 15 bases lay in between. DNA of the CDR3: TGCGCCAGCAGCCAAGCCCAGGACGGTAGGAAAAAACTGTTTTTT. This gives the protein CASSQAQDGRKKLFF.

The chain carries TRBV27 and TRBJ2-5; D is perhaps TRBD2 (6 bases). Germline values: CDR1 MNHEY, CDR2 SMNVEV (reference sequence). V shed 8 bases and J shed 1 base, with 11 bases lying between them. This CDR3 contains 13 residues. The CDR3 region is CASGLAAQETQYF. The CDR3, as DNA: TGTGCCAGCGGGTTAGCGGCCCAAGAGACCCAGTACTTC.

This clonotype was recorded many times. The J gene is TRBJ2-5, the V gene TRBV9; no firm D call. With 3 bases removed from V and 0 bases from J, the gap between germline ends came to 6 bases. The CDR3 covers 13 residues. CDR1 and CDR2 (germline): SGDLS, YYNGEE. The CDR3 nucleotides are TGTGCCAGCAGCGGAAGGTACCAAGAGACCCAGTACTTC. Translating gives CASSGRYQETQYF.

This chain links TRBV6-2 or TRBV6-3 with TRBJ2-5; D is undetermined. Germline V gene data show CDR1 as MNHEY and CDR2 as SVGEGT. There are 18 residues in the CDR3. Trimming stripped 5 bases from V and 2 bases from J, with 24 bases between. CDR3 nucleotides: TGTGCCAGCAGTCCCAACATACCCATACGTACGAAACAAGAGACCCAGTACTTC. The encoded protein is CASSPNIPIRTKQETQYF.

This clonotype turned up a few times. V and J are TRBV7-9 and TRBJ2-7; D gene uncertain. This CDR3 has 14 residues. Germline loops: CDR1 SEHNR, CDR2 FQNEAQ (reference sequence). Trimming took off 4 bases at V and 2 bases at J, with 12 bases between the two ends. The CDR3: CASSSELAPYEQYF. CDR3 DNA: TGTGCCAGCAGCTCCGAACTTGCCCCCTACGAGCAGTACTTC.

V gene TRBV7-8 combines with J gene TRBJ1-4; maybe TRBD1 (5 bases). V was clipped by 5 bases and J by 8 bases, with 12 bases between them. This CDR3 contains 13 residues. Germline V gene data show CDR1 as SGHVS and CDR2 as FQNEAQ. The CDR3 coding sequence is TGTGCCAGCAGCCCACCGGGGCCAGAAAAACTGTTTTTT. Amino acids: CASSPPGPEKLFF.